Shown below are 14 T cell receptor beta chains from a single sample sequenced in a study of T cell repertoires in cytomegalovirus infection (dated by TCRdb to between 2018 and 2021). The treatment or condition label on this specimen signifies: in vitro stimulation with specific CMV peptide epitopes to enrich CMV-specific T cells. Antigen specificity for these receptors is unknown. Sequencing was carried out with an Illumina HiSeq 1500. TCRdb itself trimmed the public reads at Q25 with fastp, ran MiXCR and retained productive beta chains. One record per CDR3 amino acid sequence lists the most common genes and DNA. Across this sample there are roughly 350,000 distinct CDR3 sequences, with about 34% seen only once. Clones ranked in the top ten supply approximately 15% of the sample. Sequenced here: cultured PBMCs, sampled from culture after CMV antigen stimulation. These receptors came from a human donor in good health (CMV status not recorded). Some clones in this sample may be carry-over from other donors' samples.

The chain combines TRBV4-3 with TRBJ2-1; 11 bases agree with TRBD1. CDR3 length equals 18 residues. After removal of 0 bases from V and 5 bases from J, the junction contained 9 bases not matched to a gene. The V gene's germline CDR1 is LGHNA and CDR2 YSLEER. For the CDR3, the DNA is TGCGCCAGCAGCCAAGATCGAGAAAGGACAGGGGGCAACAATGAGCAGTTCTTC. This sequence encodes CASSQDRERTGGNNEQFF.

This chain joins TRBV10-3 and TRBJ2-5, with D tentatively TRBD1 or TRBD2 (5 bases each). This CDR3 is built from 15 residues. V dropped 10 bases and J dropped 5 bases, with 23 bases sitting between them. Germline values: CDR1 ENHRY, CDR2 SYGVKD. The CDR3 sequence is CASHGGVTNTETQYF. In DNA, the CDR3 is TGTGCCAGCCATGGGGGTGTTACTAACACGGAGACCCAGTACTTC.

The CDR3 loop reads CASTRPGLAGGQKDTQYF. The CDR3 region has the DNA TGTGCCAGCACCCGGCCGGGACTAGCGGGAGGACAGAAAGATACGCAGTATTTT. The rearrangement uses TRBV28 and TRBJ2-3; 15 positions agree with TRBD2. Germline V gene lookup returns CDR1 MDHEN and CDR2 SYDVKM. This CDR3 is built from 18 residues. V dropped 7 bases and J dropped 5; count of bases not matched to a gene: 13. Looking up the rest from reference TRBV28 and TRBJ2-3 gives the full variable domain: DVKVTQSSRYLVKRTGEKVFLECVQDMDHENMFWYRQDPGLGLRLIYFSYDVKMKEKGDIPEGYSVSREKKERFSLILESASTNQTSMYLCASTRPGLAGGQKDTQYFGPGTRLTVL.

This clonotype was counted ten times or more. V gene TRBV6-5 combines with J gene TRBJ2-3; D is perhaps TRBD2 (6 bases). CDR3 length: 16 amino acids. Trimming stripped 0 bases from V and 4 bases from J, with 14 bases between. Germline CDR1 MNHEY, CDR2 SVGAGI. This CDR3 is CASSYSRTGDPDTQYF. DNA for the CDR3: TGTGCCAGCAGTTACTCGAGAACGGGAGACCCAGATACGCAGTATTTT.

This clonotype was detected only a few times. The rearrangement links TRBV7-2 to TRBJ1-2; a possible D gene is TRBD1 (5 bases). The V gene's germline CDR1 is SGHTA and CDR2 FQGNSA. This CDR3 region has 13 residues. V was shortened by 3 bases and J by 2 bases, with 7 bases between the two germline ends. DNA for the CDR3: TGTGCCAGCAGCTTCGGGGGAAACTATGGCTACACCTTC. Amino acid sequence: CASSFGGNYGYTF. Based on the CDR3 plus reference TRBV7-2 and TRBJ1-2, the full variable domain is GAGVSQSPSNKVTEKGKDVELRCDPISGHTALYWYRQSLGQGLEFLIYFQGNSAPDKSGLPSDRFSAERTGGSVSTLTIQRTQQEDSAVYLCASSFGGNYGYTFGSGTRLTVV.

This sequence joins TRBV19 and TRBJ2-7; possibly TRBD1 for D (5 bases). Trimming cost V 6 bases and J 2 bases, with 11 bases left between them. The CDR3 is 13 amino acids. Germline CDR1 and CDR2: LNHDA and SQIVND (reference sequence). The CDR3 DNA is TGTGCCAGTAGAGGGGTGGGCACCTACGAGCAGTACTTC. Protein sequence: CASRGVGTYEQYF.

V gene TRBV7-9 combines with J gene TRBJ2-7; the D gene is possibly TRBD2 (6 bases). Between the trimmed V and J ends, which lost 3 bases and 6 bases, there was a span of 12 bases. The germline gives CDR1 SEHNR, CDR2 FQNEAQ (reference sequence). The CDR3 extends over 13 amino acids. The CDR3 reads CASSFGSQGEQYV. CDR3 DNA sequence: TGTGCCAGCAGCTTCGGGAGCCAAGGCGAGCAGTACGTC.

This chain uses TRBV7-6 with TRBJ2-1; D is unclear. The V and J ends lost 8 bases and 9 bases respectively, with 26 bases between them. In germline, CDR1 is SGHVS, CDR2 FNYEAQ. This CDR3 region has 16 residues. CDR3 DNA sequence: TGTGCCAGCGCTAGGATTTCAGGAGATAGCTGGGGTGAGCAGTTCTTC. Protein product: CASARISGDSWGEQFF.

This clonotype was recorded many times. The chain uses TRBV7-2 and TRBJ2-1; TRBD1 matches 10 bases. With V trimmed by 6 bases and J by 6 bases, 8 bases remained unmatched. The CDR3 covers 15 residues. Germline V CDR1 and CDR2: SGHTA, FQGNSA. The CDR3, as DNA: TGTGCCAGCAGATACACCGGGACAGGGGTCAATGAGCAGTTCTTC. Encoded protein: CASRYTGTGVNEQFF. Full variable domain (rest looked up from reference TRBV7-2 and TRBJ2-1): GAGVSQSPSNKVTEKGKDVELRCDPISGHTALYWYRQSLGQGLEFLIYFQGNSAPDKSGLPSDRFSAERTGGSVSTLTIQRTQQEDSAVYLCASRYTGTGVNEQFFGPGTRLTVL.

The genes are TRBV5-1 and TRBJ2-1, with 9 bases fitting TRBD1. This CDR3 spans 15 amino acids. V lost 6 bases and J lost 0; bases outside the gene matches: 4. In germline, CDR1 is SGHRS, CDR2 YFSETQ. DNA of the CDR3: TGCGCCAGCATCAAGACAGGGGGCTCCTACAATGAGCAGTTCTTC. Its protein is CASIKTGGSYNEQFF.

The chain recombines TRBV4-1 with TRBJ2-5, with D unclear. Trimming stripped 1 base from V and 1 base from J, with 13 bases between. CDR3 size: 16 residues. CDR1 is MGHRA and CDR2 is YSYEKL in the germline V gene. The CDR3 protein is CASSQGQTSGQETQYF. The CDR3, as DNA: TGCGCCAGCAGCCAAGGTCAGACTTCGGGCCAAGAGACCCAGTACTTC.

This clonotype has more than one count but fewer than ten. The CDR3 loop is CASSPPGTEEINEQFF. The CDR3 DNA reads as TGTGCCAGCAGTCCTCCCGGGACAGAGGAAATCAATGAGCAGTTCTTC. The rearrangement links TRBV12-3 or TRBV12-4 to TRBJ2-1; 7 positions agree with TRBD1. The CDR3 runs 16 residues. V was pared by 5 bases and J by 6 bases, with 13 bases of the junction left unmatched.

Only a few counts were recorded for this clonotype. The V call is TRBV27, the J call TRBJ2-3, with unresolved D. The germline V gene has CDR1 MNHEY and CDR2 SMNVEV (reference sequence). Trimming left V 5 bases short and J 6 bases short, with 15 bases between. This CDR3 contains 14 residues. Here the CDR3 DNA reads TGTGCCAGCAGTCCCTTGGACCACGGGGATACGCAGTATTTT. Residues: CASSPLDHGDTQYF.

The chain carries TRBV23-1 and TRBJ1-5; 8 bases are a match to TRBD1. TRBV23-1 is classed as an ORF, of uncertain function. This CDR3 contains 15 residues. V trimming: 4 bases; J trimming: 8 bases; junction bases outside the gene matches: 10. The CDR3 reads CASSPRGTGQEPQHF. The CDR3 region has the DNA TGCGCCAGCAGTCCCCGTGGGACAGGCCAGGAGCCCCAGCATTTT.